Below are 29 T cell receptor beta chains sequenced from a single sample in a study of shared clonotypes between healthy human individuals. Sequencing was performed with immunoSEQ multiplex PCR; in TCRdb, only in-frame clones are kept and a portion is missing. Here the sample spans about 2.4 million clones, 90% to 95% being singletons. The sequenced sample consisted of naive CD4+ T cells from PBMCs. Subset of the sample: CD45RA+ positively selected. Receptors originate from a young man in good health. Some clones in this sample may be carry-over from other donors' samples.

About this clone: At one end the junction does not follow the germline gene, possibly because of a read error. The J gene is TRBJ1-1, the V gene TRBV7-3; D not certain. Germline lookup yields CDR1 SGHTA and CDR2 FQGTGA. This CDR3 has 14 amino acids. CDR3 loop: CASSLTGGNAEAFF. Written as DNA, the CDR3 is TGTGCCAGCAGCTTAACGGGAGGGAACGCTGAAGCTTTCTTT.

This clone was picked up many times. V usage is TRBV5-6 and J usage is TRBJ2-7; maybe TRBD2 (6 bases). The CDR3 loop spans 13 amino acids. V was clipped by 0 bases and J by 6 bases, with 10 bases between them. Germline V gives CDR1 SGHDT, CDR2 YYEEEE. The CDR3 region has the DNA TGTGCCAGCAGCTTGGATTTCGGGGGCGAGCAGTACTTC. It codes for CASSLDFGGEQYF.

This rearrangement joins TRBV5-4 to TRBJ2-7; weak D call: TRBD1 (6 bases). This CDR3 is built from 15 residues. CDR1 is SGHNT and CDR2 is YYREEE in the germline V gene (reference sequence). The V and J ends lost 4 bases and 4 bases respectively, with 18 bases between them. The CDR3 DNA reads TGTGCCAGCAGCGGATTAGGGGGTTCTCGTTACGAGCAGTACTTC. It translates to CASSGLGGSRYEQYF.

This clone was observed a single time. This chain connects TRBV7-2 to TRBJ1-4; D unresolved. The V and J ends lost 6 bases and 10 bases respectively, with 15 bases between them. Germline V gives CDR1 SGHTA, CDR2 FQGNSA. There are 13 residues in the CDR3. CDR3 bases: TGTGCCAGCAGGGTCGCCGGGGATTCAAAACTGTTTTTT. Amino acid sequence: CASRVAGDSKLFF.

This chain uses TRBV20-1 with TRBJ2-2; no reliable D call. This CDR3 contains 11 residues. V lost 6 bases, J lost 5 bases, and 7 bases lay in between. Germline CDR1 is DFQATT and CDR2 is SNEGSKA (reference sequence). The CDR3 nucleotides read TGCAGTGCCTCCGAAACCGGGGAGCTGTTTTTT. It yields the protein CSASETGELFF.

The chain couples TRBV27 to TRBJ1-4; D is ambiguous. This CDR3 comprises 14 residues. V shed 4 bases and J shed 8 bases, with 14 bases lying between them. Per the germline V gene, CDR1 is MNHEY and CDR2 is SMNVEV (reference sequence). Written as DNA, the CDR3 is TGTGCCAGCAGTTCCCCGGGTGTGCAGGAAAAACTGTTTTTT. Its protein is CASSSPGVQEKLFF.

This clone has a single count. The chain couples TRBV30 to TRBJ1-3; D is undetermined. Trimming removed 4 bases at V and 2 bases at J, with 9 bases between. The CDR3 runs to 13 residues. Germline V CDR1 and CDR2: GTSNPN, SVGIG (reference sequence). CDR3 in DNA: TGTGCCTGGACCCCGAGAGCTGGAAACACCATATATTTT. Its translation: CAWTPRAGNTIYF. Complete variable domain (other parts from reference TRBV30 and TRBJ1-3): SQTIHQWPATLVQPVGSPLSLECTVEGTSNPNLYWYRQAAGRGLQLLFYSVGIGQISSEVPQNLSASRPQDRQFILSSKKLLLSDSGFYLCAWTPRAGNTIYFGEGSWLTVV.

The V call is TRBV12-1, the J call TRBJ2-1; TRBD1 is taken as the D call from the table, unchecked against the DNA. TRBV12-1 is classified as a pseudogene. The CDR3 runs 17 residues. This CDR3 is CASSNKKGDRAYNEQFF. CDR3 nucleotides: TGTGCCAGCAGCAACAAAAAAGGGGACAGGGCTTACAATGAGCAGTTCTTC.

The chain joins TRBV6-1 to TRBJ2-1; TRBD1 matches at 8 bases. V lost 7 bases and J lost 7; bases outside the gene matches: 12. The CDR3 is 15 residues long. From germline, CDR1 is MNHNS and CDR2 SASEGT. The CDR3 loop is CASNRRQGSGNEQFF. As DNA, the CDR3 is TGTGCCAGCAATAGGAGACAGGGGAGTGGGAATGAGCAGTTCTTC.

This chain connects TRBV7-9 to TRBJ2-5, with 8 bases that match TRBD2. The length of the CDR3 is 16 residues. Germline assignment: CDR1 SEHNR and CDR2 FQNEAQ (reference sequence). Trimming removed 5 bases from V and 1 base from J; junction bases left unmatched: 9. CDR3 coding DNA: TGTGCCAGCAGCCATGGACTAGCAGCCATCCAAGAGACCCAGTACTTC. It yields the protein CASSHGLAAIQETQYF.

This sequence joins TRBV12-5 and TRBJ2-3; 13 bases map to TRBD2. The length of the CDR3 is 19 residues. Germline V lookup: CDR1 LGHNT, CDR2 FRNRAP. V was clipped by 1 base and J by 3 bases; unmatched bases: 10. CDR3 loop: CASGLARTSGSRGTDTQYF. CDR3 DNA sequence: TGTGCTAGTGGTTTGGCCCGGACTAGCGGGAGCCGGGGGACAGATACGCAGTATTTT. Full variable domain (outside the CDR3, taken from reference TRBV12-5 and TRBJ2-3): DARVTQTPRHKVTEMGQEVTMRCQPILGHNTVFWYRQTMMQGLELLAYFRNRAPLDDSGMPKDRFSAEMPDATLATLKIQPSEPRDSAVYFCASGLARTSGSRGTDTQYFGPGTRLTVL.

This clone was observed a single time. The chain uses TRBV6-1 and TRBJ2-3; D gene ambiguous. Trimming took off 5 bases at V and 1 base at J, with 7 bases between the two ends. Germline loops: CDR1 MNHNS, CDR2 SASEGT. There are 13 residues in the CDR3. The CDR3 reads CASSPFGTDTQYF. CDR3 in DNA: TGTGCCAGCAGTCCTTTTGGCACAGATACGCAGTATTTT.

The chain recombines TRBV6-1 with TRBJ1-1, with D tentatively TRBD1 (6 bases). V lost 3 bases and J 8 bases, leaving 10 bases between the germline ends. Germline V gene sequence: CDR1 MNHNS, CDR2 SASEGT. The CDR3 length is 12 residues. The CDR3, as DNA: TGTGCCAGCAGTGAGCACAGGGAGGAAGCTTTCTTT. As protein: CASSEHREEAFF.

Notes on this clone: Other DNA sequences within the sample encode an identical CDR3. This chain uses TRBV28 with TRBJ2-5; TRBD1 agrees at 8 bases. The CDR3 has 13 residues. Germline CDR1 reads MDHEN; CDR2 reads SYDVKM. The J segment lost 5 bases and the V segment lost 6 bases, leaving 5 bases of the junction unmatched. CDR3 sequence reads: CASRTGAVETQYF. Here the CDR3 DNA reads TGTGCCAGCAGGACAGGGGCGGTGGAGACCCAGTACTTC.

This chain's CDR3 is CASSQEIGGAGYEQYF. CDR3 DNA: TGCGCCAGCAGCCAGGAGATAGGGGGCGCGGGTTACGAGCAGTACTTC. The chain links TRBV4-1 to TRBJ2-7; 7 bases are a match to TRBD1. The V gene's germline CDR1 is MGHRA and CDR2 YSYEKL. Trimming removed 3 bases from V and 4 bases from J; junction bases left unmatched: 12. This CDR3 spans 16 amino acids.

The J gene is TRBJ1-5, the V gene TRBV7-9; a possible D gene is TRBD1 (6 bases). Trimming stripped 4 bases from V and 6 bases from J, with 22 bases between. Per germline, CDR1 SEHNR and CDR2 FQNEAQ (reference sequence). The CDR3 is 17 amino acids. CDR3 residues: CASSSPAPAGVRQPQHF. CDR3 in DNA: TGTGCCAGCAGCTCACCAGCCCCGGCAGGGGTGCGTCAGCCCCAGCATTTT.

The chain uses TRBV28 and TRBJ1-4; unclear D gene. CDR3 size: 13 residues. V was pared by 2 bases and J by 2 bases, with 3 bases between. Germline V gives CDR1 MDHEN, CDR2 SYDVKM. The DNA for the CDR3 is TGTGCCAGCAGTTTACCCACTAATGAAAAACTGTTTTTT. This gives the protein CASSLPTNEKLFF.

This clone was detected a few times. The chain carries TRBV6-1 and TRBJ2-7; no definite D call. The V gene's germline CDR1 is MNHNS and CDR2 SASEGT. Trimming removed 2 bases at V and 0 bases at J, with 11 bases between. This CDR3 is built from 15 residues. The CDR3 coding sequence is TGTGCCAGCAGTGAACCCGTTACTGACTCCTACGAGCAGTACTTC. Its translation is CASSEPVTDSYEQYF.

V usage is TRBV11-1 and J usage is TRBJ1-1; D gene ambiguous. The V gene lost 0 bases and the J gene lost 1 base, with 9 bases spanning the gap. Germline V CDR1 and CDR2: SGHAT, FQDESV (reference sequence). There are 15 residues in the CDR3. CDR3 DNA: TGTGCCAGCAGCTTAGCGCTGGGAGGGAACACTGAAGCTTTCTTT. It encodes CASSLALGGNTEAFF. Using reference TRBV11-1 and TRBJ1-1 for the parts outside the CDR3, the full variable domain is EAEVAQSPRYKITEKSQAVAFWCDPISGHATLYWYRQILGQGPELLVQFQDESVVDDSQLPKDRFSAERLKGVDSTLKIQPAELGDSAMYLCASSLALGGNTEAFFGQGTRLTVV.

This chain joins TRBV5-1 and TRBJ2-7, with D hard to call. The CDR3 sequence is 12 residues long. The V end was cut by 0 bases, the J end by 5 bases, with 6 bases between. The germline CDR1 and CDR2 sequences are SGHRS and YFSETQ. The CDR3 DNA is TGCGCCAGCAGCTTGGTAAGGCACGAGCAGTACTTC. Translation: CASSLVRHEQYF.

The CDR3 loop reads CASSVGVAGLQETQYF. The CDR3 nucleotides are TGTGCCAGCAGCGTAGGGGTAGCGGGACTACAAGAGACCCAGTACTTC. V and J are TRBV9 and TRBJ2-5; 8 nucleotides align to TRBD2. Germline CDR1 is SGDLS and CDR2 is YYNGEE. CDR3 length: 16 amino acids. After removal of 0 bases from V and 2 bases from J, the junction contained 6 bases not matched to a gene.

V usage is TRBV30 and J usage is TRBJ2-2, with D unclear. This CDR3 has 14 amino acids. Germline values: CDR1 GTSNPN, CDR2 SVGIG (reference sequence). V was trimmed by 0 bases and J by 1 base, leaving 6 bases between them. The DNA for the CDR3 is TGTGCCTGGAGTGTACGCAGGAACACCGGGGAGCTGTTTTTT. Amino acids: CAWSVRRNTGELFF.

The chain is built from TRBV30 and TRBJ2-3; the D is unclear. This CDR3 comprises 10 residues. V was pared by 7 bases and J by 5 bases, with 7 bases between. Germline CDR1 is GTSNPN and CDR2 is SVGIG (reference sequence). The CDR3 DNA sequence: TGTGCCTTCTCCAGAGATACGCAGTATTTT. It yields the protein CAFSRDTQYF.

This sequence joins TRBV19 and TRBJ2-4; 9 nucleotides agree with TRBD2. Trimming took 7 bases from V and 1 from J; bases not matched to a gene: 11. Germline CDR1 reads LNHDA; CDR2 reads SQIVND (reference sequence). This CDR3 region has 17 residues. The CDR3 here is CASMVVAGEVAKNIQYF. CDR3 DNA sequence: TGTGCCAGTATGGTAGTAGCGGGAGAGGTCGCCAAAAACATTCAGTACTTC. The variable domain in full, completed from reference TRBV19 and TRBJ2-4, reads DGGITQSPKYLFRKEGQNVTLSCEQNLNHDAMYWYRQDPGQGLRLIYYSQIVNDFQKGDIAEGYSVSREKKESFPLTVTSAQKNPTAFYLCASMVVAGEVAKNIQYFGAGTRLSVL.

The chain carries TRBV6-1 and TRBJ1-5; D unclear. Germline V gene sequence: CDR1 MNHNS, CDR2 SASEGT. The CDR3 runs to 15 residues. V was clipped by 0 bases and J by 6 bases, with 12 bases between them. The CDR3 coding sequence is TGTGCCAGCAGTGAAGCGCGAGGGATCATTCAGCCCCAGCATTTT. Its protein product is CASSEARGIIQPQHF.

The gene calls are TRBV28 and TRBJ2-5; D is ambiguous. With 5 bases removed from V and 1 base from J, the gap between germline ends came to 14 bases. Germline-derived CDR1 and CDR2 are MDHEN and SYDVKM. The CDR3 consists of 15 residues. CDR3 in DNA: TGTGCCAGCAGTCTCCAATTTCGGCCCCAAGAGACCCAGTACTTC. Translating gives CASSLQFRPQETQYF.

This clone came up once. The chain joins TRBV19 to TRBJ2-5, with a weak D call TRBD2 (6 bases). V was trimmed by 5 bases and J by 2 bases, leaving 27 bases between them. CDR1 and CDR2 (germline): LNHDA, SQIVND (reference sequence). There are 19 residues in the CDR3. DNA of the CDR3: TGTGCCAGTAGTTATATACAGGACTACACTGACTTCTTTCAAGAGACCCAGTACTTC. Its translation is CASSYIQDYTDFFQETQYF.

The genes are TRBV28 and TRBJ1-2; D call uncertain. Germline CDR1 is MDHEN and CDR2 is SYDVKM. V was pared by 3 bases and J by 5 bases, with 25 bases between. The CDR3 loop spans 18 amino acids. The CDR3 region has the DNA TGTGCCAGCAGTTTGGATGGGCCTGCGCTGCCCTTGAGGTATGGCTACACCTTC. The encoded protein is CASSLDGPALPLRYGYTF.

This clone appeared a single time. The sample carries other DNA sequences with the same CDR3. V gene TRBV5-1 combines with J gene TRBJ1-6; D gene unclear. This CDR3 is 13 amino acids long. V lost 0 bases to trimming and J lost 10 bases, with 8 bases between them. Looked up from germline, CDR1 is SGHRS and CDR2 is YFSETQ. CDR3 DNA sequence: TGCGCCAGCAGCTTGGCATCTCGCTCACCCCTCCACTTT. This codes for CASSLASRSPLHF.